This TCR beta chain was sequenced in a study of identical twins. The CDR3 extends over 16 amino acids. Germline V gene data show CDR1 as MNHEY and CDR2 as SVGAGI. Trimming cost V 2 bases and J 0 bases, with 10 bases left between them. TCRdb re-analysed the 5' RACE reads in MiXCR, keeping a single row per CDR3 protein. The sample contains fewer than 800,000 distinct CDR3 sequences, 7% to 7.5% of which appear only once. This clonotype has only a few counts. The same sample was also studied in work on yellow fever vaccine responses in identical twins.

This clonotype was sampled from a woman aged 18-29 years in good health. The material sequenced was PBMCs. The chain uses TRBV6-5 and TRBJ2-2, with D hard to call. For the CDR3, the DNA is TGTGCCAGCAGTTACCTAAGCCGGTCGAACACCGGGGAGCTGTTTTTT. Translated, it gives CASSYLSRSNTGELFF.